The clone carrying this T cell receptor (beta chain) was seen repeatedly, ten times or more. What it recognizes is unknown. The data derive from a study of response to subunit inactivated influenza vaccine. General study points: Each seasonal influenza vaccination, the authors suggested, recruits few new T cells.

TCRdb redid the calling of the RT-PCR reads with MiXCR, one entry per CDR3 protein. The sample carries hundreds of thousands of distinct CDR3 sequences, approximately 24% recorded once. Trimming shortened V by 1 base and J by 6 bases, and 9 bases separated the two germline ends. The CDR3 has 14 residues. The rearrangement links TRBV12-3 or TRBV12-4 to TRBJ2-2; TRBD2 might be the D (5 bases). The specimen was CD4+ T cells sorted from PBMCs, collected 4 to 6 days after vaccination. The receptor's source is a man aged 50 or older who received an inactivated influenza vaccine. CDR3 residues: CASSLGLAAGELFF. The CDR3 nucleotides read TGTGCCAGCAGTTTAGGGCTAGCAGCCGGGGAGCTGTTTTTT.